This T cell receptor (beta chain) comes out of a study of control samples from healthy donors and cancer patients. This clone came up once. Clones were read by immunoSEQ multiplex PCR, and TCRdb kept only the in-frame ones, dropping some. The sample records some 45,000 clones, approximately 90% being singletons. Germline V lookup: CDR1 MDHEN, CDR2 SYDVKM. The CDR3 runs 11 residues. V was cut by 11 bases and J by 8 bases, with 15 bases left in between. Sequencing used PBMCs. The chain joins TRBV28 to TRBJ1-2; D is perhaps TRBD1 (5 bases). This sequence originates from a woman aged 40 to 49 with head and neck cancer. The CDR3 bases are TGTGCCGGCAAGCAGGGAGGCGGCTACACCTTC. Residues: CAGKQGGGYTF.